Detailed here is one T cell receptor beta chain. The record originates from a study of CD8 T cells in Susac syndrome. Random-hexamer reverse transcription was applied to roughly 0.5 to 1 ug RNA. In TCRdb, the immunoSEQ multiplex PCR reads were re-called with MiXCR into one record per CDR3 protein. The table records 100,000 to 150,000 distinct CDR3 sequences, around 75% of them present only once. The germline V and J ends were trimmed by 3 bases and 8 bases, with 19 bases remaining between them. The CDR3 covers 14 residues. Germline V gives CDR1 GTSNPN, CDR2 SVGIG (reference sequence). The receptor was isolated from a human donor with multiple sclerosis. The rearrangement links TRBV30 to TRBJ1-2; weak D call: TRBD1 (5 bases). What was sequenced was CD8+ T cells from PBMCs. CDR3 sequence: CAWSYGSGTLGYTF. In DNA form, the CDR3 reads TGTGCCTGGAGCTACGGATCCGGGACTTTGGGCTACACCTTC.